Below, 10 T cell receptor beta chains from the same sample are listed, as sequenced in a study of blood T cell repertoires in COVID-19. Profiling relied on immunoSEQ multiplex PCR, and the TCRdb table lists in-frame clones only, not all of them. Among under 200,000 clones listed, over 75% were seen once. Material: PBMCs or T cells enriched from blood (not recorded which). The origin of the receptors is a man aged 45 to 65 who had recovered from COVID-19.

The chain has TRBV29-1 and TRBJ2-1, with 10 positions matching TRBD2. This CDR3 is built from 15 residues. Trimming took 2 bases from V and 6 from J; bases not matched to a gene: 7. Germline V lookup: CDR1 SQVTM, CDR2 ANQGSEA. The CDR3 reads CSVERASGGVNEQFF. CDR3 sequence (DNA): TGCAGCGTTGAAAGGGCTAGCGGGGGAGTCAATGAGCAGTTCTTC.

The genes are TRBV5-1 and TRBJ1-1; possible D gene TRBD1, 5 bases. The CDR3 has 16 residues. CDR1 is SGHRS and CDR2 is YFSETQ in the germline V gene. Trimming removed 3 bases at V and 0 bases at J, with 15 bases between. The CDR3 protein is CASSWGDGLMNTEAFF. Here the CDR3 DNA reads TGCGCCAGCAGCTGGGGGGACGGATTAATGAACACTGAAGCTTTCTTT.

The DNA of the CDR3 is TGTGCCAGCAGTTCAGGACAGGGGGAAGCCTATGGCTACACCTTC. This translates into CASSSGQGEAYGYTF. The chain carries TRBV6-5 and TRBJ1-2; the match to TRBD1 covers 10 bases. The CDR3 loop spans 15 amino acids. Germline trimming cut 4 bases from V and 4 bases from J; bases unmatched to any gene: 6. Per the germline V gene, CDR1 is MNHEY and CDR2 is SVGAGI.

This chain links TRBV5-1 with TRBJ1-4; 7 nucleotides align to TRBD1. This CDR3 has 14 residues. Germline V gives CDR1 SGHRS, CDR2 YFSETQ. The V segment lost 2 bases and the J segment 5 bases; nucleotides outside the gene matches: 3. CDR3: CASSFGTENEKLFF. For the CDR3, the DNA is TGCGCCAGCAGCTTCGGGACAGAAAATGAAAAACTGTTTTTT.

The genes are TRBV5-3 and TRBJ2-5; the match to TRBD2 covers 8 bases. TRBV5-3 is an open reading frame whose function is uncertain. The V segment lost 0 bases and the J segment 0 bases; nucleotides outside the gene matches: 7. The CDR3 is made up of 17 amino acids. Written as DNA, the CDR3 is TGTGCCAGAAGCTTGGCCCTACTAGCGGAGTACCAAGAGACCCAGTACTTC. Its translation: CARSLALLAEYQETQYF.

This chain links TRBV20-1 with TRBJ1-1, with D perhaps matching TRBD1 (6 bases). CDR1 and CDR2 (germline): DFQATT, SNEGSKA (reference sequence). V lost 4 bases and J 9 bases, leaving 12 bases between the germline ends. CDR3 length: 11 amino acids. CDR3 protein: CSAKQGFQAFF. In DNA form, the CDR3 reads TGCAGTGCTAAACAGGGTTTTCAAGCTTTCTTT.

The chain couples TRBV27 to TRBJ1-6; D perhaps matches TRBD1 (6 bases). The CDR3 loop spans 21 amino acids. Trimming cost V 5 bases and J 0 bases, with 26 bases left between them. Germline assignment: CDR1 MNHEY and CDR2 SMNVEV (reference sequence). The CDR3 coding sequence is TGTGCCAGCAGTCTCTATTGGGTAGGACAGCGCAAGAACTCCTATAATTCACCCCTCCACTTT. It encodes CASSLYWVGQRKNSYNSPLHF.

The chain carries TRBV6-5 and TRBJ2-3; possibly TRBD2 for D (5 bases). The ends were cut back, 9 bases at V and 5 bases at J, with 21 bases in the middle. The CDR3 has 15 amino acids. The germline V gene encodes CDR1 MNHEY and CDR2 SVGAGI. The CDR3 nucleotides read TGTGCCAGTAGAAACCTAGGGAGCGGTGAAGATACGCAGTATTTT. Amino acid sequence: CASRNLGSGEDTQYF.

This chain connects TRBV23-1 to TRBJ2-7, with TRBD1 as a possible D gene (5 bases). TRBV23-1 is known as an ORF, though its function is uncertain. This CDR3 comprises 14 residues. Trimming removed 0 bases from V and 2 bases from J, with 8 bases in between. CDR3 sequence reads: CASSQSTVPYEQYF. CDR3 DNA sequence: TGCGCCAGCAGTCAATCGACAGTTCCCTACGAGCAGTACTTC.

The genes are TRBV6-2 or TRBV6-3 and TRBJ2-6, with a possible D match to TRBD1 (6 bases). The CDR3 sequence is 16 residues long. Per germline, CDR1 MNHEY and CDR2 SVGEGT. V was cut by 5 bases and J by 4 bases, with 15 bases left in between. In DNA form, the CDR3 reads TGTGCCAGCAGTCCGACAGGTTTAGCAGGGGCCAACGTCCTGACTTTC. This encodes CASSPTGLAGANVLTF.